The rows below give T cell receptor beta chains drawn from one sample of a study of T-cell reconstitution after alpha-beta-depleted transplantation in children. TCRdb re-analysed the PCR reads in MiXCR, keeping a single row per CDR3 protein. The sample carries approximately 350,000 distinct CDR3 sequences, about a tenth recorded once. The material sequenced was PBMCs from the stem cell graft donor, taken from the stem cell graft. These receptors came from a human donor who donated a stem cell graft to a child with acute lymphoblastic leukemia. The CDR3 runs from the conserved cysteine through the conserved F or W. D genes are given only for firm matches. Clone sizes are given selectively: once, few, many, or a class where the clone is expanded.

>13|TRBV5-8|many|TRBJ2-1|-
CASSRDSGGEQFF
TGTGCCAGCAGCCGCGACTCCGGGGGTGAGCAGTTCTTC
>14|TRBV19|-|TRBJ2-1|-
CASRREWSYNEQFF
TGTGCCAGTAGACGGGAGTGGTCCTACAATGAGCAGTTCTTC
>15|TRBV4-1|-|TRBJ1-1|-
CASAWGGGGNTEAFF
TGCGCCAGCGCTTGGGGGGGAGGGGGAAACACTGAAGCTTTCTTT
>16|TRBV7-6|-|TRBJ2-2|-
CASSVSGSQVTGELFF
TGTGCCAGCAGCGTAAGCGGGTCTCAAGTGACCGGGGAGCTGTTTTTT
>16|TRBV20-1|-|TRBJ2-1|TRBD2
CSATRLAGVSYNEQFF
TGCAGTGCTACCCGACTAGCGGGAGTGTCCTACAATGAGCAGTTCTTC
>15|TRBV4-3|many|TRBJ2-2|TRBD1
CASSQSDRESGELFF
TGCGCCAGCAGCCAAAGTGACAGGGAGTCCGGGGAGCTGTTTTTT
>13|TRBV6-2/TRBV6-3|-|TRBJ2-7|-
CASSYPGGDEQYF
TGTGCCAGCAGTTACCCCGGAGGTGACGAGCAGTACTTC
>17|TRBV4-1|few|TRBJ2-7|-
CASSQEGGPGQLEEQYF
TGCGCCAGCAGCCAAGAGGGGGGCCCGGGGCAACTGGAGGAGCAGTACTTC
>13|TRBV5-1|few|TRBJ2-3|-
CASSGTVTDTQYF
TGCGCCAGCAGCGGCACGGTCACAGATACGCAGTATTTT
>15|TRBV5-1|few|TRBJ1-5|-
CASSLDAGAGQPQHF
TGCGCCAGCAGCTTGGATGCAGGGGCAGGCCAGCCCCAGCATTTT
>14|TRBV10-3|-|TRBJ2-7|-
CAMGPIGLTYEQYF
TGTGCCATGGGTCCGATTGGACTAACCTACGAGCAGTACTTC